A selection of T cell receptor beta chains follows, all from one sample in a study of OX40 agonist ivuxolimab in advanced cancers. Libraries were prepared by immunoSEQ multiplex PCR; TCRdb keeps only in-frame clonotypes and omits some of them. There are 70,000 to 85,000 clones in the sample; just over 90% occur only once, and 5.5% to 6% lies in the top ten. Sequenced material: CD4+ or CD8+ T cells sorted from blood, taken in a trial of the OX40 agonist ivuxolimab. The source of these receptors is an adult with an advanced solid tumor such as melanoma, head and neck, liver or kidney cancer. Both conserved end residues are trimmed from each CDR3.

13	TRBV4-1	ASSQGGSGSYEQY
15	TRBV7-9	ASSSHRDGEHWEKLF
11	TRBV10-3	AIKGSGTYEQY
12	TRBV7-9	ASGPGTGSHEQY
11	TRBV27	ASRLSQHYGYT
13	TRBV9	ASSVAGTGALEQY
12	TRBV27	ASSLSPRSYEQY
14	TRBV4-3	ASSPMAGGASYEQY
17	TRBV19	ASSRESGTVLYSNQPQH
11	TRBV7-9	ASGLQVYYGYT
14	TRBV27	ASRASRGTGGYEQY
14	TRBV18	ASSPYQLIGPGELF
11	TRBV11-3	ASSVSKATEAF
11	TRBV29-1	SVEDGNHNEQF
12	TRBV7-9	ASSLVGVQETQY
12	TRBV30	AWKSQGIQETQY
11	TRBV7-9	ASSWDRGYGYT
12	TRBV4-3	ASRRDSSFTEAF
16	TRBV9	ASSVVGLAVSSYNEQF
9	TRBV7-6	ASSLEGEAF
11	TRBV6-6	ASSLGGTEGYT
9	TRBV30	AWTGGEKLF
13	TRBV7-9	ASSLVIGSYNEQF
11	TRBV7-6	ASSLDLRAEAF
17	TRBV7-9	ASSLEFSLAGQTAYEQY
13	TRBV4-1	ASSLQGMNTGELF
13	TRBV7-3	ASSHIGQGINEQF